This is a list of T cell receptor gamma chains from one sample in a study of human gamma delta and Vdelta1 T cells. These TCRs are of unknown antigen specificity. TCRdb re-analyzed the PCR reads via CATT. Of roughly 4,500 gamma-chain clones in the sample, around 33% were seen once. The sample consisted of Vdelta1 gamma-delta T cells from blood grown in culture (DOT cells). These receptors all come from a human donor in good health. Both conserved end residues are part of each CDR3. The order of the fields is clone size, V gene, J gene, CDR3 DNA, CDR3 protein. Where a row states a size, it is once, few, many or the class of an expanded clone; other rows omit it.

>-|TRGV9|TRGJP2
TGTGCCTTGTGGGAGGTTCATTGGATCAAGACGTTT
CALWEVHWIKTF
>-|TRGV3|TRGJP2
TGTGCCACCTGGGACAGGCCGGGTGGTGATTGGATCAAGACGTTT
CATWDRPGGDWIKTF
>-|TRGV4|TRGJ1/TRGJ2
TGTGCCACCTGGGATGGGCGAGATTATAAGAAACTCTTT
CATWDGRDYKKLF
>large|TRGV2|TRGJ1/TRGJ2
TGTGCCACCTGGGACGGGAATTATAAGAAACTCTTT
CATWDGNYKKLF
>-|TRGV4|TRGJ1/TRGJ2
TGTGCCACCTGGGATAGGGTTTATTATAAGAAACTCTTT
CATWDRVYYKKLF
>-|TRGV2|TRGJ1/TRGJ2
TGTGCCACCTGGGACGGGCGAGGTAGGCAAGCGAAACGGACGACTAAGAAACTCTTT
CATWDGRGRQAKRTTKKLF
>large|TRGV5|TRGJ1/TRGJ2
TGTGCCACCTGGGACAGGCGGCTCCATTATTATAAGAAACTCTTT
CATWDRRLHYYKKLF
>medium-sized|TRGV4|TRGJ1/TRGJ2
TGTGCCACCTGGGACGGGCTTTGTTATAAGAAACTCTTT
CATWDGLCYKKLF
>-|TRGV4|TRGJ1/TRGJ2
TGTGCCACCTGGGATGGATGGCAATTGAATTATTATAAGAAACTCTTT
CATWDGWQLNYYKKLF
>few|TRGV8|TRGJP2
TGTGCCACTACTATACTGGGTGATTGGATCAAGACGTTT
CATTILGDWIKTF
>few|TRGV8|TRGJ1/TRGJ2
TGTGCCACCTGGGATAGGCGCTGTTATTATAAGAAACTCTTT
CATWDRRCYYKKLF
>-|TRGV2|TRGJ1/TRGJ2
TGTGCCACCTGGGACGGGCCATTATCTTATTATAAGAAACTCTTT
CATWDGPLSYYKKLF
>-|TRGV4|TRGJ1/TRGJ2
TGTGCCACCTGGGATGGGCGAAGTTATTATAAGAAACTCTTT
CATWDGRSYYKKLF
>-|TRGV10|TRGJ1/TRGJ2
TGTGCTGCGTGGGATCTAAATTATTATAAGAAACTCTTT
CAAWDLNYYKKLF
>-|TRGV3|TRGJP2
TGTGCCACCTGGGACAGGCGGGTGAGTGATTGGATCAAGACGTTT
CATWDRRVSDWIKTF
>-|TRGV4|TRGJ1/TRGJ2
TGTGCCACCTGGGTCGAAAGGGTGAAACTCTTT
CATWVERVKLF
>few|TRGV2|TRGJ1/TRGJ2
TGTGCCACCTGGGACGGGCCCCGATATAAGAAACTCTTT
CATWDGPRYKKLF
>-|TRGV9|TRGJP
TGTGCCTTGTGGGAGAAGCAAGAGTTGGGCAAAAAAATCAAGGTATTT
CALWEKQELGKKIKVF
>-|TRGV5|TRGJ1/TRGJ2
TGTGCCACCTGGGACAGAGGTTATAAGAAACTCTTT
CATWDRGYKKLF
>-|TRGV4|TRGJP1
TGTGCCACCTGGGACGGGCCTGGACCAAGGTTGGGGACCACTGGTTGGTTCAAGATATTT
CATWDGPGPRLGTTGWFKIF
>few|TRGV2|TRGJ1/TRGJ2
TGTGCCACCTGGGTCCTTTATTATAAGAAACTCTTT
CATWVLYYKKLF
>-|TRGV4|TRGJ1/TRGJ2
TGTGCCACCTGGACATCGAATTATTATAAGAAACTCTTT
CATWTSNYYKKLF
>-|TRGV2|TRGJP2
TGTGCCACCTGGGACTGGGGTAGTGATTGGATCAAGACGTTT
CATWDWGSDWIKTF
>-|TRGV5|TRGJ1/TRGJ2
TGTGCCACCTGGGACAGGCCGGGATATAAGAAACTCTTT
CATWDRPGYKKLF
>few|TRGV9|TRGJ1/TRGJ2
TGTGCCTTGTGGGAGGTGAAAAGTGGGGAGAAACTCTTT
CALWEVKSGEKLF
>-|TRGV4|TRGJ1/TRGJ2
TGTGCCACCTGGGACGGGGGCTCTAGGGCCCATTATTATAAGAAACTCTTT
CATWDGGSRAHYYKKLF
>few|TRGV9|TRGJ1/TRGJ2
TGTGCCTTGTCGCCTAAGAAACTCTTT
CALSPKKLF
>few|TRGV9|TRGJ1/TRGJ2
TGTGCCTTGTGGGAGATGTGTTATAAGAAACTCTTT
CALWEMCYKKLF
>-|TRGV4|TRGJ1/TRGJ2
TGTGCCACCTGGGACGGGCTTTACCCTAAGAAACTCTTT
CATWDGLYPKKLF
>-|TRGV5|TRGJ1/TRGJ2
TGTGCCACCTGGGACAGGCGATGGGGTTATTATAAGAAACTCTTT
CATWDRRWGYYKKLF
>few|TRGV3|TRGJP2
TGTGCCACCTGGGACAGGAACGATTGGATCAAGACGTTT
CATWDRNDWIKTF
>-|TRGV10|TRGJ1/TRGJ2
TGTGCTGCGTGGGCATATAAGAAACTCTTT
CAAWAYKKLF
>-|TRGV4|TRGJP2
TGTGCCACCTGGGATGGGGTTTGGATCAAGACGTTT
CATWDGVWIKTF
>-|TRGV4|TRGJ1/TRGJ2
TGTGCCACCTGGGATGCCTATTATAAGAAACTCTTT
CATWDAYYKKLF
>few|TRGV4|TRGJ1/TRGJ2
TGTGCCACCTGGGACGACTTCGAGAAACTCTTT
CATWDDFEKLF
>-|TRGV8|TRGJ1/TRGJ2
TGTGCCACCTGGGATATTTATATCTATTATAAGAAACTCTTT
CATWDIYIYYKKLF
>few|TRGV9|TRGJ1/TRGJ2
TGTGCCTTGTGGGAGGTCCCCAATCCTAAAAAGAAACTCTTT
CALWEVPNPKKKLF
>-|TRGV2|TRGJ1/TRGJ2
TGTGCCACCTGGGACGGTCCCAAAGACGGGAAACTCTTT
CATWDGPKDGKLF
>-|TRGV4|TRGJ1/TRGJ2
TGTGCCACCTGGGATAGTAATCCGAATTATTATAAGAAACTCTTT
CATWDSNPNYYKKLF
>-|TRGV9|TRGJ1/TRGJ2
TGTGCCTTGTGGGAGGTTACCAGGAAACTCTTT
CALWEVTRKLF
>-|TRGV3|TRGJ1/TRGJ2
TGTGCCACCTGGGACAGGGTAACCAAGAAACTCTTT
CATWDRVTKKLF
>-|TRGV9|TRGJ1/TRGJ2
TGTGCCTTGTGGGACGTCTATTATAAGAAACTCTTT
CALWDVYYKKLF